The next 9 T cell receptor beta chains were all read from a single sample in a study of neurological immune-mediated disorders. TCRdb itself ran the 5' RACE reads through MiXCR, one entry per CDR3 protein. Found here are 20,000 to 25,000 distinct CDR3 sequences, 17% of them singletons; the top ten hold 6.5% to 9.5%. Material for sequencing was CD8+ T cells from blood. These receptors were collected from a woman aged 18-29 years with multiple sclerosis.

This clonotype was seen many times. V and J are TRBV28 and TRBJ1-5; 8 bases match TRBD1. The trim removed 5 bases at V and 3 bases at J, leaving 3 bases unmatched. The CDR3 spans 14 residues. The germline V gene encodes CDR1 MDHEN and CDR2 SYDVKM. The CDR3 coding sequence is TGTGCCAGCAGTGAGACAGGGGACAATCAGCCCCAGCATTTT. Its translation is CASSETGDNQPQHF.

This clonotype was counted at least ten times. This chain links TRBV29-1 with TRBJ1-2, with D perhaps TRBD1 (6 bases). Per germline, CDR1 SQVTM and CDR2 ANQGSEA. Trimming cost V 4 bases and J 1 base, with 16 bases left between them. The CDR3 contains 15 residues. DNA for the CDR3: TGCAGCGTTGGCGTCAGGGGCCGGGGTAACTATGGCTACACCTTC. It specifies CSVGVRGRGNYGYTF.

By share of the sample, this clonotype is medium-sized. The CDR3 DNA is TGCGCCAGCACCCTTCGGGGGCCCGGGAACACTGAAGCTTTCTTT. Amino acids: CASTLRGPGNTEAFF. The chain carries TRBV5-1 and TRBJ1-1; possible D gene TRBD1, 6 bases. The CDR3 has 15 residues. CDR1 is SGHRS, CDR2 YFSETQ, per germline. With 6 bases removed from V and 1 base from J, the gap between germline ends came to 16 bases.

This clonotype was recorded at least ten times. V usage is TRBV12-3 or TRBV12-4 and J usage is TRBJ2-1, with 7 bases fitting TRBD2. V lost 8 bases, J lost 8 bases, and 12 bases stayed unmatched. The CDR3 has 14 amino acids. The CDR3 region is CASGQAGASYEQFF. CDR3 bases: TGTGCCAGCGGCCAGGCGGGAGCCAGTTATGAGCAGTTCTTC.

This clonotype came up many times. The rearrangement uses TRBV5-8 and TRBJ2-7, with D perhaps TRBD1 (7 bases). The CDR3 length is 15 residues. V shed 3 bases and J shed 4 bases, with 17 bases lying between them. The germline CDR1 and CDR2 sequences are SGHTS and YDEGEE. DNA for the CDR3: TGTGCCAGCAGCTCGATAAAGACAGGGACTTACGAGCAGTACTTC. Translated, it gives CASSSIKTGTYEQYF. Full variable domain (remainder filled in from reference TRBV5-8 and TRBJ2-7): EAGVTQSPTHLIKTRGQQATLRCSPISGHTSVYWYQQALGLGLQFLLWYDEGEERNRGNFPPRFSGRQFPNYSSELNVNALELEDSALYLCASSSIKTGTYEQYFGPGTRLTVT.

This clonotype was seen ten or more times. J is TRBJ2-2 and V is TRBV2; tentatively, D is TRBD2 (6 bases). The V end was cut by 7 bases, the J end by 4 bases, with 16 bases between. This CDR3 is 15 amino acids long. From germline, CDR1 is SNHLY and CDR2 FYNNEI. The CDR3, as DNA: TGTGCCAGCATGGAATCCGGGACTGTCACCGGGGAGCTGTTTTTT. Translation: CASMESGTVTGELFF.

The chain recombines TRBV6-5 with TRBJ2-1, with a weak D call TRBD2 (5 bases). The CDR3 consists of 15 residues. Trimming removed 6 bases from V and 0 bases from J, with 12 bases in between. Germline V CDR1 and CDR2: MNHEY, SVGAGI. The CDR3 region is CASRPTRASYNEQFF. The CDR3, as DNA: TGTGCCAGCAGGCCTACTAGGGCCTCCTACAATGAGCAGTTCTTC.

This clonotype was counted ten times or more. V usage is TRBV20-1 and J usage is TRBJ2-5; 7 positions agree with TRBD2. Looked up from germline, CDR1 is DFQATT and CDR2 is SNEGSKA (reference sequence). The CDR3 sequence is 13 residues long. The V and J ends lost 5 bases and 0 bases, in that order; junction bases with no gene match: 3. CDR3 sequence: CSAGTSDQETQYF. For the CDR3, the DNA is TGCAGTGCTGGTACTAGCGACCAAGAGACCCAGTACTTC.

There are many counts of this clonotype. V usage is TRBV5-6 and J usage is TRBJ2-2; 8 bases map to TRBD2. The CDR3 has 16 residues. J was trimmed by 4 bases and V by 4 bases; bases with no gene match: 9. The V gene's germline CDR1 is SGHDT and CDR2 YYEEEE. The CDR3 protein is CASSGGTGGPTGELFF. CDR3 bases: TGTGCCAGCAGCGGGGGAACGGGAGGGCCCACCGGGGAGCTGTTTTTT.